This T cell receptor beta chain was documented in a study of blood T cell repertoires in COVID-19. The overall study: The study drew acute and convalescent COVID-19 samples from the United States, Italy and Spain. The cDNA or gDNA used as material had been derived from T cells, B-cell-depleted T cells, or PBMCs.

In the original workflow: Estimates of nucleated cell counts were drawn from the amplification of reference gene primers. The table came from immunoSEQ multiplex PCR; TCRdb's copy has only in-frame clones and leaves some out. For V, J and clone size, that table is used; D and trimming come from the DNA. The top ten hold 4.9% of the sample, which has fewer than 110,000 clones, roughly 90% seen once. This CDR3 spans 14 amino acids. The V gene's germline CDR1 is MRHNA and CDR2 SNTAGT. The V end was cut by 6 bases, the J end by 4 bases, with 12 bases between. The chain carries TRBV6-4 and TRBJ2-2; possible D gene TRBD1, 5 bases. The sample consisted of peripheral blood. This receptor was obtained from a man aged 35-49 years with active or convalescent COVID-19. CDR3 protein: CASRAQDFTGELFF. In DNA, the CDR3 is TGTGCCAGCAGAGCACAGGATTTCACCGGGGAGCTGTTTTTT.